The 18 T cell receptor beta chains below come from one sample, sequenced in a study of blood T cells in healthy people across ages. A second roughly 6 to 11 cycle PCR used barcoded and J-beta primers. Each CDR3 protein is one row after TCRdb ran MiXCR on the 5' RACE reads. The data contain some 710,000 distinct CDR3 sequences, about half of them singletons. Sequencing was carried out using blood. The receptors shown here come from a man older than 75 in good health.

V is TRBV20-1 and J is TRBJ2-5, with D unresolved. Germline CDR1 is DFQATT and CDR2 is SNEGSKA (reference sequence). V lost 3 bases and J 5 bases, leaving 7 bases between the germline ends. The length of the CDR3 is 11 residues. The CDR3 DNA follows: TGCAGTGCTAGTATTGAGGAGACCCAGTACTTC. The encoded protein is CSASIEETQYF.

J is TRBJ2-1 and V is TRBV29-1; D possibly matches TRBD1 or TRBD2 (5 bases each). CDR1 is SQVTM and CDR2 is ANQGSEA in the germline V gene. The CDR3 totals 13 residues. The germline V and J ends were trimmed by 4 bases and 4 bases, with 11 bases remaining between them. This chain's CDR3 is CSVGDPRYNEQFF. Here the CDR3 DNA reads TGCAGCGTTGGGGACCCACGATACAATGAGCAGTTCTTC.

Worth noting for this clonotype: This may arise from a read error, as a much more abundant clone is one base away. The CDR3 region is CASSLADRGLGADTQYF. DNA for the CDR3: TGTGCCAGCAGTTTAGCGGACAGGGGGCTCGGGGCAGATACGCAGTATTTT. The chain joins TRBV12-3 or TRBV12-4 to TRBJ2-3, with TRBD1 identical over 11 bases. The V and J ends lost 0 bases and 4 bases, in that order; junction bases with no gene match: 6. The CDR3 loop spans 17 amino acids.

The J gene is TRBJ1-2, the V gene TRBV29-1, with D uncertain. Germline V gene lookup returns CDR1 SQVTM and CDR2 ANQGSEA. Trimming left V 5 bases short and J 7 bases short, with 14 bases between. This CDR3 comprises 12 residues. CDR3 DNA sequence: TGCAGCGTTCCTTCGTTGGGTGCTGGCTACACCTTC. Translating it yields CSVPSLGAGYTF.

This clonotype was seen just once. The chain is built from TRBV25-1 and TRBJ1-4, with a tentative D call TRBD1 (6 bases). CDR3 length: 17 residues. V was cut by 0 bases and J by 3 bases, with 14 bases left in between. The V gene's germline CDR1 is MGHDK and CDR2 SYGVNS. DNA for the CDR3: TGTGCCAGCAGTGAATACCCACGGGGACACCCTAATGAAAAACTGTTTTTT. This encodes CASSEYPRGHPNEKLFF.

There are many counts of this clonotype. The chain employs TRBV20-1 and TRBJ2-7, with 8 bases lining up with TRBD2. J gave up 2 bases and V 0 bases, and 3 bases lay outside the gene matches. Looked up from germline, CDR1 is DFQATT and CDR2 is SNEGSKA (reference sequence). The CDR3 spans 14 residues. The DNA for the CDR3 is TGCAGTGCTAGAGATCTGCGGGGGGCCTACGAGCAGTACTTC. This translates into CSARDLRGAYEQYF.

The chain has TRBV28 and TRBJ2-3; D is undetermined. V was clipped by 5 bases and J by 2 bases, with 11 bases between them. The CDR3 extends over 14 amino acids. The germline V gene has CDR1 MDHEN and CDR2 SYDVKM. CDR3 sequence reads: CASSETPSTDTQYF. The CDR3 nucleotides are TGTGCCAGCAGTGAGACACCATCCACAGATACGCAGTATTTT.

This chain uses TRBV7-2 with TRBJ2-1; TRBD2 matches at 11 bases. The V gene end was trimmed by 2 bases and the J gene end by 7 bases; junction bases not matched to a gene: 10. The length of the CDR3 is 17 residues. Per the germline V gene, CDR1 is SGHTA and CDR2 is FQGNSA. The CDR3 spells CASSLRPSSGRSNEQFF. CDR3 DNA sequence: TGTGCCAGCAGCTTACGCCCCTCTAGCGGGAGGTCGAATGAGCAGTTCTTC.

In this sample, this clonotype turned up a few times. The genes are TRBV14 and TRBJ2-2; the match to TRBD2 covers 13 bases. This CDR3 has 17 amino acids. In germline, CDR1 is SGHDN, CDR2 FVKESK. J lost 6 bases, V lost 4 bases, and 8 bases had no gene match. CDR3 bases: TGTGCCAGCAGCCCCCGGACTAGCGGGAGTTGGTCCGGGGAGCTGTTTTTT. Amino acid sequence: CASSPRTSGSWSGELFF.

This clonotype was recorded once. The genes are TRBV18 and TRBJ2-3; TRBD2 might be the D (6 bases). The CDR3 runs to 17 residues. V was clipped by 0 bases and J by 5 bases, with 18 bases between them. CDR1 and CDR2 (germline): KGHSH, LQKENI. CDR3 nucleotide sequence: TGTGCCAGCTCACCACCGGTAGCGGAAAAGGGGCTAGATACGCAGTATTTT. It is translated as CASSPPVAEKGLDTQYF.

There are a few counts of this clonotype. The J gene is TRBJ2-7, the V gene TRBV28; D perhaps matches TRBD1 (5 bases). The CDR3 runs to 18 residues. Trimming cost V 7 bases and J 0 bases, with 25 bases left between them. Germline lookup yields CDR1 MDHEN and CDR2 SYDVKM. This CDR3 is CASKRSRRQSRSSYEQYF. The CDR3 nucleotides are TGTGCCAGCAAACGCTCGCGGCGACAGTCGAGGAGCTCCTACGAGCAGTACTTC.

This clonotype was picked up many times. The CDR3 nucleotides are TGCGCCAGCAGCTCTACCTTAACTTACCCGGGACAGGGGTCTGGGGCCAACGTCCTGACTTTC. Translated: CASSSTLTYPGQGSGANVLTF. The chain is built from TRBV5-1 and TRBJ2-6, with 10 nucleotides matching TRBD1. This CDR3 comprises 21 residues. Germline loops: CDR1 SGHRS, CDR2 YFSETQ. V was clipped by 3 bases and J by 1 base; unmatched bases: 16.

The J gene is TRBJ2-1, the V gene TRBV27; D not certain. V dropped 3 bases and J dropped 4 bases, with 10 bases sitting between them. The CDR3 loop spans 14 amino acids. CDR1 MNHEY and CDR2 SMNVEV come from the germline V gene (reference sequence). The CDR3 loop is CASSFEQPYNEQFF. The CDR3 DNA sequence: TGTGCCAGCAGTTTCGAGCAGCCTTACAATGAGCAGTTCTTC.

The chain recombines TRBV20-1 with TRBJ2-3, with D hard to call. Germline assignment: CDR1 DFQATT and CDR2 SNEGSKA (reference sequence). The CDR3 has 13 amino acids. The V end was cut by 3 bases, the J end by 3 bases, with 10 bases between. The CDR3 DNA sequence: TGCAGTGCTAGCTGGTCAGCAACAGATACGCAGTATTTT. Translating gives CSASWSATDTQYF.

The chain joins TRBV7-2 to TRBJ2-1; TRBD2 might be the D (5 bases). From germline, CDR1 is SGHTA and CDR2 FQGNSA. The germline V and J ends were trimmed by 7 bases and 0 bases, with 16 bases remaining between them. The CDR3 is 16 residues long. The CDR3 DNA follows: TGTGCCAGCAACCTTCGCGGGTCGAGCTCCTACAATGAGCAGTTCTTC. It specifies CASNLRGSSSYNEQFF.

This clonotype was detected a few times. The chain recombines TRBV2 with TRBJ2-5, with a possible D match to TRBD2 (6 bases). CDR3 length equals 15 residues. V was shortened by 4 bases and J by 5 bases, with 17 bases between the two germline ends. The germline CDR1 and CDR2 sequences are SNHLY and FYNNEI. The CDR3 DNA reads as TGTGCCAGCAGTGCTTTGGGGACTTTGAGGGAGACCCAGTACTTC. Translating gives CASSALGTLRETQYF.

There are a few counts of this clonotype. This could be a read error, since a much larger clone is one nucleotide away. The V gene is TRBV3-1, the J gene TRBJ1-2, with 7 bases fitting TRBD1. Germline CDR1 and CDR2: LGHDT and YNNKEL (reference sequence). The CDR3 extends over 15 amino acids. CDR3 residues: CASSQEGQTNDGYTF. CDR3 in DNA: TGTGCCAGCAGCCAAGAGGGACAGACTAACGATGGCTACACCTTC.

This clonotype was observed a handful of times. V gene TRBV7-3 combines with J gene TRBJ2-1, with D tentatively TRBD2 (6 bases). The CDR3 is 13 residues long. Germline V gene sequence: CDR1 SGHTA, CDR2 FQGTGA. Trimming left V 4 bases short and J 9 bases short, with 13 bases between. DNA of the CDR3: TGTGCCAGCAGCTCTGAACGGGAGACTGAGCAGTTCTTC. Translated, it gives CASSSERETEQFF.